The following is a T cell receptor (beta chain) sequence with its context. This sample was taken from a study of blood T cell repertoires in COVID-19. The wider study: Material from acute and convalescent COVID-19 was sourced from the United States, Italy and Spain. Nucleic acid was either cDNA or gDNA, and it came from T cells, B-cell-depleted T cells, or PBMCs.

Germline V gene lookup returns CDR1 ENHRY and CDR2 SYGVKD. CDR3 length equals 16 residues. Trimming took off 2 bases at V and 5 bases at J, with 16 bases between the two ends. Authors' data handling: Reference gene primer amplification gave estimated nucleated cell counts. The table came from immunoSEQ multiplex PCR; TCRdb's copy has only in-frame clones and leaves some out. That table is the source of V, J and clone size, and D and trimming were worked out from the DNA. The table lists under 250,000 clones, roughly 90% of them singletons. Patients in Seattle were enrolled during active infection, then followed longitudinally.

The clonotype was recovered from a man aged 45-65 years with COVID-19, enrolled during active disease. Sample: peripheral blood. The chain joins TRBV10-3 to TRBJ2-1, with D perhaps matching TRBD2 (6 bases). CDR3 bases: TGTGCCATCAGTGAGGGGGTGGGGACTGCAAACAATGAGCAGTTCTTC. It translates to CAISEGVGTANNEQFF.